This TCR beta chain appears in the sequencing data of a study of cytomegalovirus exposure and HLA in healthy donors. In its sample, this clone was seen a few times. The PCR used 60 Vbeta and 13 Jbeta primers. Produced via immunoSEQ multiplex PCR; TCRdb's table is partial and in-frame only. The data contain more than 50,000 clones, roughly 75% of them singletons. The donors were healthy bone marrow donors. The V gene's germline CDR1 is SNHLY and CDR2 FYNNEI. This CDR3 spans 14 amino acids. V lost 7 bases and J lost 0, with 9 bases in between. Input material: PBMCs. The TCR comes from a woman in her forties in good health and CMV-seropositive. The rearrangement links TRBV2 to TRBJ2-2; D is unresolved. Written as DNA, the CDR3 is TGTGCCAGCAAAACAGACGCGAACACCGGGGAGCTGTTTTTT. It translates to CASKTDANTGELFF.